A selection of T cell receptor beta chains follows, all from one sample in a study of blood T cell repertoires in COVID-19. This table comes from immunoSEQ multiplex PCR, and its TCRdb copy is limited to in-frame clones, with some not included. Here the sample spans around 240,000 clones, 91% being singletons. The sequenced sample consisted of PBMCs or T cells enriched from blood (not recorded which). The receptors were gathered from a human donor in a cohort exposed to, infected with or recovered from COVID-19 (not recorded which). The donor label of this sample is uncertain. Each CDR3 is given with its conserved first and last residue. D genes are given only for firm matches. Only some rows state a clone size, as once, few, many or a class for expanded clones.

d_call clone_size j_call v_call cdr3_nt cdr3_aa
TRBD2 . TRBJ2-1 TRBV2 TGTGCCAGCAGTGAGATCTTCCGACGGGGGGGGCCTGTTGAGCAGTTCTTC CASSEIFRRGGPVEQFF
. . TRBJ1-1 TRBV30 TGTGCCTGGAGTGTAGGGGGTAACACTGAAGCTTTCTTT CAWSVGGNTEAFF
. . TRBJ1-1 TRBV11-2 TGTGCCAGCAGCTTAGACCTGTCCAGGGGAAACACTGAAGCTTTCTTT CASSLDLSRGNTEAFF
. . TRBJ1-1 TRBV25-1 TGTGCCAGCAGTGAATCTGTAGGGGCGAACACTGAAGCTTTCTTT CASSESVGANTEAFF
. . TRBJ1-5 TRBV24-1 TGTGCCACCAGTGATTTTGAGGAGCCCCAGCATTTT CATSDFEEPQHF
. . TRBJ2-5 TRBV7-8 TGTGCCAGCAGCTTAGGAGCGTTGGGGGCGCGGGAGACCCAGTACTTC CASSLGALGARETQYF
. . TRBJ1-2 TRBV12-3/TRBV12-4 TGTGCCAGCAGTTCGTCCCGTAACTATGGCTACACCTTC CASSSSRNYGYTF
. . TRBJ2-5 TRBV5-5 TGTGCCAGCAGCTATATACAGGGTCTGGGACGCGAGACCCAGTACTTC CASSYIQGLGRETQYF
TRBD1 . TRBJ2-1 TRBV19 TGTGCCAGCGGACAGGGGGCGTGGGAGCAGTTCTTC CASGQGAWEQFF
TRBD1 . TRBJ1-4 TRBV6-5 TGTGCCAGCATCCACGGACAGGGTTACGAAAAACTGTTTTTT CASIHGQGYEKLFF
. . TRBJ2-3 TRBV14 TGTGCCAGCAGCCAAGGGCTTCGGGGCACAGATACGCAGTATTTT CASSQGLRGTDTQYF
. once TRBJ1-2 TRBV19 TGTGCCAGTAGTCGGGGGTCCTATGGCTACACCTTC CASSRGSYGYTF
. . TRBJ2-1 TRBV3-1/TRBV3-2 TGTGCCAGCAGCCTCGAGGGCACCCCCAACAATGAGCAGTTCTTC CASSLEGTPNNEQFF
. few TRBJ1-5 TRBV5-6 TGTGCCAGCAGCTTGGGATATCCTATAAGCAATCAGCCCCAGCATTTT CASSLGYPISNQPQHF
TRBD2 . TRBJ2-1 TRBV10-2 TGCGCCAGCATGGATGGTCCAGCGGGGGTGAAGGAGCAGTTCTTC CASMDGPAGVKEQFF
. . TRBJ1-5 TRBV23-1 TGCGCCAGCCCGTGTCAGCCCCAGCATTTT CASPCQPQHF
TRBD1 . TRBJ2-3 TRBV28 TGTGCCAGCGGAAGTTCGGGACAGAGCACAGATACGCAGTATTTT CASGSSGQSTDTQYF
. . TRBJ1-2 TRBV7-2 TGTGCCAGCAGACCCGACTACAAGGTTGGCTACACCTTC CASRPDYKVGYTF
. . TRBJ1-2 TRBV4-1 TGCGCCAGCAGCCCCTTCCGGGCGCTTCCGGAGGTTTTC CASSPFRALPEVF
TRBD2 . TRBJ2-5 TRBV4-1 TGCGCCAGCAGCCAAGTCAAGACTAGCTATGAGACCCAGTACTTC CASSQVKTSYETQYF
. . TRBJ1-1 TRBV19 TGTGCCAGTAGTCTACAGGGCGGGAACACTGAAGCTTTCTTT CASSLQGGNTEAFF
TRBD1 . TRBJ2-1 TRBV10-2 TGCGCCAGCAGTGAGTCGTGGCAACAGGGGAACAATGAGCAGTTCTTC CASSESWQQGNNEQFF
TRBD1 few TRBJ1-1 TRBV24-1 TGTGCCACCAGTGATGTCCCGGGACAGGGACAGAACACTGAAGCTTTCTTT CATSDVPGQGQNTEAFF
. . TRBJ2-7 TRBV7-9 TGTGCCAGCAGCTTAGTAGATTCAGGGTTCGGCTCCTACGAGCAGTACTTC CASSLVDSGFGSYEQYF
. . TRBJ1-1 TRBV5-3 TGTGCCAGAAGCTTCGGGGGGAACACTGAAGCTTTCTTT CARSFGGNTEAFF
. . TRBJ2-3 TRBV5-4 TGTGCCAGCAGCTTAGGACTGCCCACAGATACGCAGTATTTT CASSLGLPTDTQYF
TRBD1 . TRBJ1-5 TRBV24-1 TGTGCCACCAGTGGAGGGGGCCCTAGCAATCAGCCCCAGCATTTT CATSGGGPSNQPQHF
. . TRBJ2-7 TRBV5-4 TGTGCCAGCAGCTTGGAGGTAGCGGCAGGGCGGAACGAGCAGTACTTC CASSLEVAAGRNEQYF
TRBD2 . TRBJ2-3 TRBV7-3 TGTGCCAGCAGCCCCGGGGGGGCCAGCACAGATACGCAGTATTTT CASSPGGASTDTQYF
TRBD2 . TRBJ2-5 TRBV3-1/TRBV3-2 TGTGCCGTAGCGGGGGGGCCCGTAGTACCGACAACAGAGACCCAGTACTTC CAVAGGPVVPTTETQYF
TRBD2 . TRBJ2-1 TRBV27 TGTGCCAGTCGGTACCGACTAGCGGTGTTCTTC CASRYRLAVFF
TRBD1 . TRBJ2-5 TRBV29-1 TGCAGCGCCCTACCGGGACAGGGTGGCGAGACCCAGTACTTC CSALPGQGGETQYF
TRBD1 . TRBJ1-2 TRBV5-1 TGCGCCAGCAGTTCCGAGACAGGGTCGGAGGGCTACACCTTC CASSSETGSEGYTF
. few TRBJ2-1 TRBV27 TGTGCCAGCAGTTTAAGGGGGTTATACAATGAGCAGTTCTTC CASSLRGLYNEQFF
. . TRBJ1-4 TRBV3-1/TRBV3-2 TGTGCCAGCAGCCCGTGGCGGGCGGCTAATGAAAAACTGTTTTTT CASSPWRAANEKLFF
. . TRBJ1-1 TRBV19 TGTGCCAGTAGCCACGATCAAACAAACACTGAAGCTTTCTTT CASSHDQTNTEAFF
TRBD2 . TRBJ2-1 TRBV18 TGTGCCAGCTCACCCCCGAGCGGGGGAGGCGATGAGCAGTTCTTC CASSPPSGGGDEQFF
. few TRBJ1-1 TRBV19 TGTGCCAGTAGTATAGATCGAGGGGGTGAAGCTTTCTTT CASSIDRGGEAFF
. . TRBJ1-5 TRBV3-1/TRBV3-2 TGTGCCAGCAGCCAAGTGCCCCCCGGGACTTATAGCAATCAGCCCCAGCATTTT CASSQVPPGTYSNQPQHF
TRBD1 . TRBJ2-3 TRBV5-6 TGTGCCAGCAGTTACAGGGGTACAGGGGATACGCAGTATTTT CASSYRGTGDTQYF
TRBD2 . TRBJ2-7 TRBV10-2 TGCGCCAGCAGTGAGTTAGCGGGGATCTACGAGCAGTACTTC CASSELAGIYEQYF
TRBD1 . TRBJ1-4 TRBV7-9 TGTGCCAGCAGCTTAGGGACAGGAGACTGGGAAAAACTGTTTTTT CASSLGTGDWEKLFF
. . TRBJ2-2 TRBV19 TGTGCCAGCCAGGGGAGCACCGGGGAGCTGTTTTTT CASQGSTGELFF
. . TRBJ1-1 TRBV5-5 TGTGCCAGCAGCAGGGGTTATCCTTCTACTGAAGCTTTTTTT CASSRGYPSTEAFF
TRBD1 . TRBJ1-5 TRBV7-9 TGTGCCAGCAGTTCGACACGACACGGACAGGGCCAGCAGCCCCAGCATTTT CASSSTRHGQGQQPQHF
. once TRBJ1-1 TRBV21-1 TGTGCCAGCAGCAAAGGGGGCGTAACTGAAGCTTTCTTT CASSKGGVTEAFF
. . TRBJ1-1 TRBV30 TGTGCCTGGCGACAGCAGTCGAACACTGAAGCTTTCTTT CAWRQQSNTEAFF
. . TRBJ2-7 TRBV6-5 TGTGCCAGCAGTATGAGATCCTACGAGCAGTACTTC CASSMRSYEQYF